This note documents a single T cell receptor beta chain sequence. Its antigen is unidentified. This CDR3 contains 12 residues. Germline loops: CDR1 MGHRA, CDR2 YSYEKL. Trimming at V came to 4 bases and at J to 6 bases, leaving 2 bases not matched to a gene. This entry is derived from a study of T-cell memory formation after mild COVID-19. Regarding the study as a whole: Clones that shrank (day 15 to 85) were balanced CD4/CD8, whereas later expanders leaned CD4+. Clones which contracted sat mainly in CM and EM if CD4+, and in EMRA if CD8+. Pre-infection memory already had some responding clones, implying cross-reactive memory joined.

UMIs and sample barcodes were carried by the TCR alpha and TCR beta cDNA libraries that 5'RACE produced using constant-segment primers. TCRdb called the 5' RACE reads again in MiXCR, with one record for every CDR3 protein. This table has some 110,000 distinct CDR3 sequences, about a sixth appearing once. The chain carries TRBV4-1 and TRBJ1-2, with 7 bases matching TRBD1. The specimen was PBMCs or a T cell subset sorted from them (not recorded which). This TCR derives from an adult woman who had mild COVID-19 (a few samples of this study predate the infection). Cell type and time point are not known. The CDR3 bases are TGCGCCAGCAGCCCCAGGGGGGATGGCTACACCTTC. Its protein product is CASSPRGDGYTF.